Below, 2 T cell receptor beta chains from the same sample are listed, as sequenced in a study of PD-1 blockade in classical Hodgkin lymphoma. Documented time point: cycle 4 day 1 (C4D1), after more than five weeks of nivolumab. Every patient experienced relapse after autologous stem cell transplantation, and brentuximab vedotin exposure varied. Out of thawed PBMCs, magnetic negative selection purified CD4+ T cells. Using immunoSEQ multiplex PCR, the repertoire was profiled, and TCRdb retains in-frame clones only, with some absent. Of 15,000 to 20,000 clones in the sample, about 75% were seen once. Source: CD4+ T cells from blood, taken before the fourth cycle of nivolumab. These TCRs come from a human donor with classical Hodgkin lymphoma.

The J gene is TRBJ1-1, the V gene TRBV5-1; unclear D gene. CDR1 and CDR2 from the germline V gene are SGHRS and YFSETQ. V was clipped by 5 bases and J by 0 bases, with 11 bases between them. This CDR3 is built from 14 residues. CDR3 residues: CASRFEGMNTEAFF. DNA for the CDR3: TGCGCCAGCAGATTCGAAGGGATGAACACTGAAGCTTTCTTT.

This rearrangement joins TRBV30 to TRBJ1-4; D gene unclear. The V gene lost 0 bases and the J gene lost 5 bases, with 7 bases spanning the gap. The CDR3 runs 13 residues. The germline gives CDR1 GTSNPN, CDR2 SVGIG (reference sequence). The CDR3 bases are TGTGCCTGGAGTGTACGGAGGAATGAAAAACTGTTTTTT. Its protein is CAWSVRRNEKLFF.